A single sample gave rise to the 17 T cell receptor beta chains below, sequenced in a study of T cell responses to AZD1222 COVID-19 vaccine. Clones were read by immunoSEQ multiplex PCR, and TCRdb kept only the in-frame ones, dropping some. The sample lists 95,000 to 110,000 clones, 87% seen once, with approximately 4.8% in the top ten. This sample comprised peripheral blood, obtained 28 days after the second AZD1222 dose. The receptor source for this set is an adult who received the AZD1222 COVID-19 vaccine.

This sequence joins TRBV3-1 (or the pseudogene TRBV3-2) and TRBJ1-1, with D tentatively TRBD1 (5 bases). Germline assignment: CDR1 LGHDT and CDR2 YNNKEL (reference sequence). The CDR3 has 15 amino acids. V lost 6 bases and J 1 base, leaving 15 bases between the germline ends. As DNA, the CDR3 is TGTGCCAGCAGACCCACCGGGGCGCAGAACACTGAAGCTTTCTTT. Translated: CASRPTGAQNTEAFF.

The chain links TRBV4-3 to TRBJ2-3, with unresolved D. The CDR3 consists of 13 residues. The V end was cut by 1 base, the J end by 4 bases, with 6 bases between. Germline values: CDR1 LGHNA, CDR2 YSLEER. Here the CDR3 reads CASSQGIADTQYF. As DNA, the CDR3 is TGCGCCAGCAGCCAAGGGATCGCAGATACGCAGTATTTT.

This chain joins TRBV6-2 or TRBV6-3 and TRBJ2-4; 8 bases line up with TRBD1. This CDR3 contains 12 residues. CDR1 is MNHEY and CDR2 is SVGEGT in the germline V gene. The V and J ends lost 5 bases and 7 bases, in that order; junction bases with no gene match: 1. CDR3 protein: CASSTGGNIQYF. The CDR3, as DNA: TGTGCCAGCAGTACAGGGGGGAACATTCAGTACTTC.

This clone was counted only a few times. The rearrangement joins TRBV5-6 to TRBJ2-7; perhaps TRBD1 as D (5 bases). The CDR3 length is 15 residues. Germline CDR1 is SGHDT and CDR2 is YYEEEE. Trimming stripped 4 bases from V and 2 bases from J, with 16 bases between. The CDR3 protein is CASSVRLTGPYEQYF. The CDR3 DNA sequence: TGTGCCAGCAGCGTACGGCTTACAGGCCCCTACGAGCAGTACTTC.

The rearrangement links TRBV9 to TRBJ2-7; tentatively, D is TRBD1 or TRBD2 (5 bases each). The CDR3 spans 14 residues. Looked up from germline, CDR1 is SGDLS and CDR2 is YYNGEE. V dropped 0 bases and J dropped 8 bases, with 15 bases sitting between them. CDR3 coding DNA: TGTGCCAGCAGCGTAGGAAGCAGGGACCAAAAGCAGTACTTC. Translated, it gives CASSVGSRDQKQYF.

J is TRBJ1-3 and V is TRBV7-8; D is unresolved. The V gene lost 0 bases and the J gene lost 1 base, with 4 bases spanning the gap. This CDR3 comprises 14 residues. Germline values: CDR1 SGHVS, CDR2 FQNEAQ. The CDR3: CASSLARSGNTIYF. The CDR3 DNA is TGTGCCAGCAGCTTAGCTCGTTCTGGAAACACCATATATTTT. Filled out from reference TRBV7-8 and TRBJ1-3, the complete variable domain reads GAGVSQSPRYKVAKRGQDVALRCDPISGHVSLFWYQQALGQGPEFLTYFQNEAQLDKSGLPSDRFFAERPEGSVSTLKIQRTQQEDSAVYLCASSLARSGNTIYFGEGSWLTVV.

This chain connects TRBV29-1 to TRBJ2-7; a weak D match, TRBD2 (7 bases). The germline gives CDR1 SQVTM, CDR2 ANQGSEA. Trimming pared 7 bases from V and 3 bases from J, leaving 22 bases between. The CDR3 covers 15 residues. CDR3 coding DNA: TGCAGCGCCATGGGGGGGGGCAGGGAGATCTACGAGCAGTACTTC. Its protein is CSAMGGGREIYEQYF.

DNA for the CDR3: TGTGCCAGCAGTTACTCGACAGCTATGAACACTGAAGCTTTCTTT. This gives the protein CASSYSTAMNTEAFF. The J gene is TRBJ1-1, the V gene TRBV6-5, with D possibly being TRBD1 (5 bases). The CDR3 length is 15 residues. Trimming stripped 0 bases from V and 0 bases from J, with 8 bases between. Germline CDR1 MNHEY, CDR2 SVGAGI.

The genes are TRBV7-8 and TRBJ2-7, with unresolved D. The CDR3 extends over 14 amino acids. V lost 5 bases, J lost 5 bases, and 16 bases lay in between. The germline V gene encodes CDR1 SGHVS and CDR2 FQNEAQ. The CDR3 bases are TGTGCCAGCAGCCAGATGATTTGGGCCAACGAGCAGTACTTC. This translates into CASSQMIWANEQYF.

V gene TRBV19 combines with J gene TRBJ2-1; D not resolved. The V end lost 6 bases, the J end lost 12 bases, and 15 bases lay between the germline ends. Germline V gene sequence: CDR1 LNHDA, CDR2 SQIVND (reference sequence). This CDR3 is 12 amino acids long. The DNA for the CDR3 is TGTGCCAGTAGCCCTCGACAAGAATGGCAGTTCTTC. It yields the protein CASSPRQEWQFF.

This clone was counted once. Written as DNA, the CDR3 is TGTGCCAGCAGCTCTAGATTGGACAGAAGTAACTATGGCTACACCTTC. Its protein product is CASSSRLDRSNYGYTF. The chain employs TRBV11-2 and TRBJ1-2; a weak D match, TRBD1 (6 bases). Trimming took off 4 bases at V and 1 base at J, with 16 bases between the two ends. The V gene's germline CDR1 is SGHAT and CDR2 FQNNGV. The CDR3 loop spans 16 amino acids.

For this clone: Mismatch with germline at one junction end may stem from a read error. The chain links TRBV7-2 to TRBJ1-2, with 8 bases matching TRBD1. Germline CDR1 SGHTA, CDR2 FQGNSA. The CDR3 consists of 15 residues. In DNA, the CDR3 is TGTGCCAGCACCTTAACCCGTGGACAGGGAGGAGGCTACACCTTC. Translating it yields CASTLTRGQGGGYTF.

The chain employs TRBV18 and TRBJ1-5; tentative D call: TRBD1 (6 bases). Germline V gives CDR1 KGHSH, CDR2 LQKENI. This CDR3 is built from 15 residues. V dropped 0 bases and J dropped 6 bases, with 12 bases sitting between them. CDR3: CASSPPGGRGQPQHF. DNA for the CDR3: TGTGCCAGCTCACCACCTGGGGGCCGCGGTCAGCCCCAGCATTTT.

The chain couples TRBV3-1 (or the pseudogene TRBV3-2) to TRBJ1-5, with a possible D match to TRBD1 (6 bases). The CDR3 is 15 amino acids. V lost 4 bases, J lost 5 bases, and 15 bases lay in between. Germline V gene data show CDR1 as LGHDT and CDR2 as YNNKEL (reference sequence). CDR3 nucleotide sequence: TGTGCCAGCAGCCCTAACGACAGGTTATATCAGCCCCAGCATTTT. This sequence encodes CASSPNDRLYQPQHF.

This clone showed up just once. V gene TRBV27 combines with J gene TRBJ1-2; D unclear. The CDR3 consists of 15 residues. Deletions cut 0 bases from V and 8 bases from J, with 16 bases between. Germline CDR1 is MNHEY and CDR2 is SMNVEV (reference sequence). The DNA for the CDR3 is TGTGCCAGCAGTTTATCGAAGGTTCTCTCGGTGGGCTACACCTTC. This codes for CASSLSKVLSVGYTF.

The chain uses TRBV7-2 and TRBJ1-6; weak D call: TRBD1 (6 bases). CDR1 and CDR2 from the germline V gene are SGHTA and FQGNSA. V was trimmed by 2 bases and J by 0 bases, leaving 11 bases between them. CDR3 size: 17 residues. The CDR3 here is CASSLTGLSSYNSPLHF. The CDR3 DNA reads TGTGCCAGCAGCTTAACAGGGTTAAGCTCCTATAATTCACCCCTCCACTTT.

The chain recombines TRBV19 with TRBJ1-1; TRBD1 matches 9 bases. The CDR3 is 16 amino acids. Germline CDR1 and CDR2: LNHDA and SQIVND (reference sequence). The junction had 9 bases not matched to a gene; V was cut back by 6 bases and J by 1 base. The chain's CDR3 is CASSRRQGEGNTEAFF. CDR3 bases: TGTGCCAGTAGCCGCCGACAGGGGGAGGGGAACACTGAAGCTTTCTTT. The entire variable domain, with the rest obtained from reference TRBV19 and TRBJ1-1, is as follows: DGGITQSPKYLFRKEGQNVTLSCEQNLNHDAMYWYRQDPGQGLRLIYYSQIVNDFQKGDIAEGYSVSREKKESFPLTVTSAQKNPTAFYLCASSRRQGEGNTEAFFGQGTRLTVV.